This T cell receptor (beta chain) was obtained from a study of radiotherapy plus CTLA-4 blockade in lung cancer. Study observations and caveats: With interferon-beta, early dynamics of blood T cell clones were reported to best predict response. TCR clones from tumors expanded in blood after radiotherapy plus ipilimumab.

Germline V gene data show CDR1 as LNHDA and CDR2 as SQIVND (reference sequence). The V segment lost 7 bases and the J segment 1 base; nucleotides outside the gene matches: 7. The CDR3 length is 14 residues. Some clones are missing from TCRdb's copy, which holds only in-frame ones; the method was immunoSEQ multiplex PCR. Of some 66,000 clones in the sample, under 85% were seen once. On this clone: Its antigen is not identified.

In chemo-refractory metastatic non-small-cell lung cancer, patients got ipilimumab CTLA-4 blockade together with focal radiation. Specimen: peripheral blood, collected from a patient treated with radiotherapy plus ipilimumab. The source is a human donor with non-small cell lung cancer who had a partial response to radiotherapy plus ipilimumab. The rearrangement uses TRBV19 and TRBJ2-7; the match to TRBD1 covers 7 bases. CDR3 nucleotide sequence: TGTGCCAGTACCGTCTCGACAGGGTCCTACGAGCAGTACTTC. This gives the protein CASTVSTGSYEQYF.